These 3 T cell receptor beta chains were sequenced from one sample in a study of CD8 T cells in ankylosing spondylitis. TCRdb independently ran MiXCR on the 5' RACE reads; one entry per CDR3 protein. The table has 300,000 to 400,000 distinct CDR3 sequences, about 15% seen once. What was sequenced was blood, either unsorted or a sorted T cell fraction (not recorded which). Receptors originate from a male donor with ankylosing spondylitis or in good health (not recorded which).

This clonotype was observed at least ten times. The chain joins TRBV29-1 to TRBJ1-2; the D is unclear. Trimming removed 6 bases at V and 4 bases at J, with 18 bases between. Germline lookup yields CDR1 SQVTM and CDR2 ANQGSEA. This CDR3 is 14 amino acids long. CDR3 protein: CSVLPGNSPYGYTF. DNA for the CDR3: TGCAGCGTATTGCCCGGGAATTCGCCCTATGGCTACACCTTC.

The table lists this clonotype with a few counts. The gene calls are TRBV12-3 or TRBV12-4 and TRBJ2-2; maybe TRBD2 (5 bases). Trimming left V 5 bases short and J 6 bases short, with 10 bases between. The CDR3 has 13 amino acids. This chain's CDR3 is CASSGVGAGELFF. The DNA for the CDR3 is TGTGCCAGCAGTGGGGTCGGGGCCGGGGAGCTGTTTTTT.

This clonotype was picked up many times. The CDR3 loop is CASSFRGFGTEAFF. CDR3 DNA: TGCGCCAGCAGCTTTCGGGGATTCGGAACTGAAGCTTTCTTT. V gene TRBV5-1 combines with J gene TRBJ1-1; D is unclear. This CDR3 spans 14 amino acids. V dropped 2 bases and J dropped 5 bases, with 13 bases sitting between them. Per germline, CDR1 SGHRS and CDR2 YFSETQ.